This TCR beta chain comes out of a study of T cell responses to AZD1222 COVID-19 vaccine. Study-wide context: It was second doses at about 4 or about 12 weeks that were pooled. Study-level results: Possibly, clonal diversity was underestimated; donors were largely white British and included more females.

On this clone itself: The target antigen is unknown.

The repertoire was sequenced with immunoSEQ multiplex PCR; TCRdb's copy has only in-frame clones and lacks some. The sample holds about 100,000 clones, more than 75% seen once. Sequenced material: peripheral blood, taken on day 0 of AZD1222 vaccination. This clonotype was sampled from an adult in good health.

CDR3 nucleotides: TGTGCCTGCCATATTACAGGGAACACTGAAGCTTTCTTT. Its protein is CACHITGNTEAFF. The chain carries TRBV30 and TRBJ1-1; possible D gene TRBD1, 5 bases. Germline V gene data show CDR1 as GTSNPN and CDR2 as SVGIG (reference sequence). CDR3 size: 13 residues. Deletions cut 6 bases from V and 1 base from J, with 12 bases between.